What follows are 25 T cell receptor beta chains derived from one specimen sequenced in a study of healthy donors' naive CD4 and CD8 T cells. Each TCR library used around 0.5 ug of total RNA and a linear amplification protocol. TCRdb reanalysed the reads using MiXCR and keeps one entry per CDR3 protein. The table records 200,000 or so distinct CDR3 sequences, around 70% of them present only once. Sequencing used naive CD4+ and CD8+ T cells sorted from blood, pooled from several donors. Source of these receptors: a pool of human donors in good health; the sample pools cells from several healthy donors.

The chain has TRBV27 and TRBJ2-7; D is unclear. The V gene lost 6 bases and the J gene lost 3 bases, with 15 bases spanning the gap. Germline CDR1 reads MNHEY; CDR2 reads SMNVEV (reference sequence). This CDR3 has 14 residues. CDR3 region: CASSPTTAIYEQYF. The CDR3 region has the DNA TGTGCCAGCAGCCCTACGACGGCTATCTACGAGCAGTACTTC.

The rearrangement links TRBV19 to TRBJ2-1; D unclear. In germline, CDR1 is LNHDA, CDR2 SQIVND (reference sequence). This CDR3 is 15 amino acids long. Between the trimmed V and J ends, which lost 2 bases and 0 bases, there was a span of 8 bases. The CDR3 DNA sequence: TGTGCCAGTAGTATATTAACCACCTCCTACAATGAGCAGTTCTTC. Encoded protein: CASSILTTSYNEQFF. The full variable domain, in which reference TRBV19 and TRBJ2-1 provide the parts outside the CDR3, is DGGITQSPKYLFRKEGQNVTLSCEQNLNHDAMYWYRQDPGQGLRLIYYSQIVNDFQKGDIAEGYSVSREKKESFPLTVTSAQKNPTAFYLCASSILTTSYNEQFFGPGTRLTVL.

This clonotype was counted between two and nine times. CDR3 protein: CASSQSDSNQPQHF. DNA for the CDR3: TGCGCCAGCAGCCAATCGGATAGCAATCAGCCCCAGCATTTT. This chain links TRBV4-1 with TRBJ1-5, with no clear D. Germline V gives CDR1 MGHRA, CDR2 YSYEKL. The CDR3 contains 14 residues. The V gene lost 2 bases and the J gene lost 0 bases, with 5 bases spanning the gap.

The CDR3 DNA sequence: TGTGCCAGTAGTTATGGCAGCGTCGATGAGCAGTTCTTC. Its translation is CASSYGSVDEQFF. The chain couples TRBV19 to TRBJ2-1, with D uncertain. Germline CDR1 is LNHDA and CDR2 is SQIVND (reference sequence). Deletions cut 5 bases from V and 8 bases from J, with 13 bases between. CDR3 length: 13 amino acids.

This clonotype has a handful of counts. V and J are TRBV30 and TRBJ2-7, with 10 bases fitting TRBD2. Per germline, CDR1 GTSNPN and CDR2 SVGIG (reference sequence). This CDR3 has 14 amino acids. J lost 5 bases, V lost 5 bases, and 9 bases had no gene match. CDR3: CAWAGLAGDHEQYF. CDR3 nucleotides: TGTGCCTGGGCCGGTCTAGCGGGAGACCACGAGCAGTACTTC.

The chain recombines TRBV27 with TRBJ2-1; the D is unclear. The CDR3 has 13 residues. CDR1 and CDR2 from the germline V gene are MNHEY and SMNVEV (reference sequence). V lost 0 bases, J lost 9 bases, and 9 bases lay in between. The CDR3 is CASSLSLVAEQFF. In nucleotides, the CDR3 is TGTGCCAGCAGTTTATCATTAGTGGCTGAGCAGTTCTTC.

The V gene is TRBV27, the J gene TRBJ2-5; 7 nucleotides align to TRBD1. CDR1 is MNHEY and CDR2 is SMNVEV in the germline V gene (reference sequence). There are 13 residues in the CDR3. The V and J ends lost 6 bases and 2 bases, in that order; junction bases with no gene match: 3. CDR3 in amino acids: CASRTGVQETQYF. The CDR3 DNA is TGTGCCAGCAGAACAGGGGTGCAAGAGACCCAGTACTTC.

The gene calls are TRBV29-1 and TRBJ2-7, with TRBD2 matching 7 bases. After removal of 5 bases from V and 3 bases from J, the junction contained 7 bases not matched to a gene. The germline CDR1 and CDR2 sequences are SQVTM and ANQGSEA. The CDR3 covers 13 residues. CDR3 in amino acids: CSVRGTTIYEQYF. DNA of the CDR3: TGCAGCGTTCGAGGGACTACTATCTACGAGCAGTACTTC.

This clonotype was found a few times. The gene calls are TRBV6-5 and TRBJ1-1, with TRBD1 matching over 7 bases. After removal of 6 bases from V and 5 bases from J, the junction contained 9 bases not matched to a gene. The CDR3 is 14 residues long. Germline-derived CDR1 and CDR2 are MNHEY and SVGAGI. This chain's CDR3 is CASRDEQGWTEAFF. CDR3 in DNA: TGTGCCAGCAGGGACGAACAGGGGTGGACTGAAGCTTTCTTT.

This chain connects TRBV29-1 to TRBJ2-4, with D unresolved. The CDR3 totals 13 residues. Between the trimmed V and J ends, which lost 1 base and 3 bases, there was a span of 7 bases. The germline CDR1 and CDR2 sequences are SQVTM and ANQGSEA. CDR3: CSVEVGVKNIQYF. For the CDR3, the DNA is TGCAGCGTTGAAGTAGGTGTCAAAAACATTCAGTACTTC.

This clonotype was seen only once. This chain links TRBV27 with TRBJ2-1; D unresolved. The V end lost 8 bases, the J end lost 0 bases, and 8 bases lay between the germline ends. The CDR3 is 13 amino acids. CDR1 is MNHEY and CDR2 is SMNVEV in the germline V gene (reference sequence). The CDR3 DNA reads TGTGCCAGCGGCACGAACTCCTACAATGAGCAGTTCTTC. This codes for CASGTNSYNEQFF.

The gene calls are TRBV27 and TRBJ2-5; the D gene is possibly TRBD2 (6 bases). The CDR3 sequence is 15 residues long. Germline CDR1 MNHEY, CDR2 SMNVEV (reference sequence). V was clipped by 6 bases and J by 5 bases, with 19 bases between them. This chain's CDR3 is CASSLKGLALETQYF. In DNA, the CDR3 is TGTGCCAGCAGCCTAAAGGGGCTAGCGTTGGAGACCCAGTACTTC.

The chain carries TRBV29-1 and TRBJ2-3; the D gene is possibly TRBD2 (5 bases). V was trimmed by 3 bases and J by 4 bases, leaving 17 bases between them. CDR3 size: 15 residues. Germline V lookup: CDR1 SQVTM, CDR2 ANQGSEA. CDR3 in DNA: TGCAGCGTTGATCGGGGAGATAGAGATTCAGATACGCAGTATTTT. This translates into CSVDRGDRDSDTQYF.

A few counts support this clonotype. This chain connects TRBV6-1 to TRBJ2-3, with TRBD1 identical over 7 bases. The V and J ends lost 9 bases and 0 bases, in that order; junction bases with no gene match: 6. The CDR3 loop spans 14 amino acids. The germline CDR1 and CDR2 sequences are MNHNS and SASEGT. CDR3 sequence (DNA): TGTGCCAGTACCCGGGACAGCAGCACAGATACGCAGTATTTT. The encoded protein is CASTRDSSTDTQYF.

The rearrangement joins TRBV15 to TRBJ2-1; maybe TRBD2 (5 bases). This CDR3 has 13 amino acids. Trimming removed 2 bases from V and 6 bases from J, with 8 bases in between. CDR1 is LNHNV, CDR2 YYDKDF, per germline (reference sequence). In DNA form, the CDR3 reads TGTGCCACCAGCAGAACTAGGTTCAATGAGCAGTTCTTC. It yields the protein CATSRTRFNEQFF.

The V and J genes are TRBV20-1 and TRBJ2-1, with no clear D. This CDR3 region has 15 residues. Trimming removed 0 bases at V and 7 bases at J, with 16 bases between. CDR1 DFQATT and CDR2 SNEGSKA come from the germline V gene (reference sequence). CDR3 DNA sequence: TGCAGTGCTAGAGAGCTTTCGGCCCCACCTAATGAGCAGTTCTTC. This encodes CSARELSAPPNEQFF.

The V call is TRBV6-2 or TRBV6-3, the J call TRBJ2-1; tentative D call: TRBD1 (6 bases). V lost 4 bases and J lost 7, with 17 bases in between. Germline CDR1 and CDR2: MNHEY and SVGEGT. This CDR3 comprises 15 residues. For the CDR3, the DNA is TGTGCCAGCAGTTTAATCCTCAGGGGAGAGAATGAGCAGTTCTTC. Its translation: CASSLILRGENEQFF.

The chain uses TRBV11-2 and TRBJ2-1; TRBD2 matches at 12 bases. The junction had 8 bases not matched to a gene; V was cut back by 5 bases and J by 6 bases. CDR3 length: 16 amino acids. In germline, CDR1 is SGHAT, CDR2 FQNNGV. CDR3 region: CASSPPRLAGVNEQFF. The CDR3 nucleotides are TGTGCCAGCAGCCCTCCCCGACTAGCGGGAGTCAATGAGCAGTTCTTC.

This clonotype was seen only a few times. The chain links TRBV19 to TRBJ2-7; 12 bases align to TRBD2. CDR1 LNHDA and CDR2 SQIVND come from the germline V gene (reference sequence). With 5 bases clipped from V and 8 bases from J, the junction kept 7 bases outside the gene matches. This CDR3 region has 14 residues. CDR3 DNA: TGTGCCAGTAGTGGTGGACTAGCGGGGCTCCAGCAGTACTTC. This codes for CASSGGLAGLQQYF.

This clonotype was observed a few times. The chain uses TRBV5-1 and TRBJ2-1; D may correspond to TRBD1 or TRBD2 (5 bases each). V shed 4 bases and J shed 3 bases, with 14 bases lying between them. The CDR3 loop spans 15 amino acids. The germline V gene encodes CDR1 SGHRS and CDR2 YFSETQ. CDR3 amino acids: CASSETLGDYNEQFF. The CDR3 DNA is TGCGCCAGCAGCGAAACCCTGGGGGACTACAATGAGCAGTTCTTC.

The V and J genes are TRBV27 and TRBJ2-1; possible D gene TRBD2, 6 bases. CDR3 length: 15 amino acids. Germline CDR1 and CDR2: MNHEY and SMNVEV (reference sequence). The ends were cut back, 5 bases at V and 8 bases at J, with 19 bases in the middle. The CDR3 protein is CASSPVGSRSDEQFF. CDR3 bases: TGTGCCAGCAGTCCCGTCGGGAGTCGTTCGGATGAGCAGTTCTTC.

This chain connects TRBV29-1 to TRBJ2-7, with TRBD1 as a possible D gene (6 bases). Trimming took off 5 bases at V and 6 bases at J, with 11 bases between the two ends. Germline V gene sequence: CDR1 SQVTM, CDR2 ANQGSEA. The CDR3 loop spans 11 amino acids. The CDR3, as DNA: TGCAGCGTTACAACAGGGAGCGAGCAGTACTTC. The encoded protein is CSVTTGSEQYF.

The rearrangement uses TRBV29-1 and TRBJ2-1; D call uncertain. Trimming removed 7 bases at V and 10 bases at J, with 11 bases between. The CDR3 totals 10 residues. CDR1 is SQVTM, CDR2 ANQGSEA, per germline. CDR3 amino acids: CSGLGNEQFF. The CDR3 nucleotides read TGCAGCGGCCTAGGGAACGAGCAGTTCTTC.

The chain has TRBV6-5 and TRBJ2-6; D is possibly TRBD1 or TRBD2 (5 bases each). Germline V gene data show CDR1 as MNHEY and CDR2 as SVGAGI. There are 15 residues in the CDR3. The CDR3 loop is CATKTGRSGANVLTF. The CDR3 DNA is TGTGCTACGAAAACGGGACGCTCTGGGGCCAACGTCCTGACTTTC.

There are a few counts of this clonotype. The chain joins TRBV29-1 to TRBJ1-1; D gene unclear. V lost 7 bases to trimming and J lost 1 base, with 10 bases between them. CDR1 SQVTM and CDR2 ANQGSEA come from the germline V gene. The CDR3 loop spans 12 amino acids. CDR3 nucleotides: TGCAGCGGCGAAGCGGGGAACACTGAAGCTTTCTTT. Protein sequence: CSGEAGNTEAFF. The full variable domain, with the rest looked up from reference TRBV29-1 and TRBJ1-1, is SAVISQKPSRDICQRGTSLTIQCQVDSQVTMMFWYRQQPGQSLTLIATANQGSEATYESGFVIDKFPISRPNLTFSTLTVSNMSPEDSSIYLCSGEAGNTEAFFGQGTRLTVV.